This passage covers 21 T cell receptor beta chains from one sample sequenced in a study of T cell responses to AZD1222 COVID-19 vaccine. Clones were read by immunoSEQ multiplex PCR, and TCRdb kept only the in-frame ones, dropping some. The sample consists of 170,000 or so clones, approximately 90% of them appearing once. The specimen was peripheral blood, collected on day 0 of AZD1222 vaccination. Source of these receptors: an adult in good health.

The DNA for the CDR3 is TGTGCCAGCAGCTTCGGGACTAGCGGGGGGTCCAGCTCCTACGAGCAGTACTTC. This encodes CASSFGTSGGSSSYEQYF. This chain joins TRBV3-1 (or the pseudogene TRBV3-2) and TRBJ2-7, with TRBD2 matching 15 bases. The CDR3 sequence is 18 residues long. V dropped 5 bases and J dropped 0; count of bases not matched to a gene: 8. Germline CDR1 reads LGHDT; CDR2 reads YNNKEL (reference sequence).

This chain links TRBV7-3 with TRBJ2-2; 9 positions match TRBD1. With 2 bases clipped from V and 5 bases from J, the junction kept 9 bases outside the gene matches. Germline CDR1 is SGHTA and CDR2 is FQGTGA. The CDR3 loop spans 17 amino acids. The CDR3 reads CASSLGIMTGGTGELFF. The DNA for the CDR3 is TGTGCCAGCAGCTTAGGGATAATGACAGGGGGTACCGGGGAGCTGTTTTTT.

The genes are TRBV3-1 (or the pseudogene TRBV3-2) and TRBJ2-3; D gene unclear. CDR3 length: 17 residues. Germline loops: CDR1 LGHDT, CDR2 YNNKEL (reference sequence). The germline V and J ends were trimmed by 0 bases and 0 bases, with 13 bases remaining between them. CDR3 loop: CASSQDWATTSTDTQYF. DNA for the CDR3: TGTGCCAGCAGCCAAGATTGGGCTACCACTAGCACAGATACGCAGTATTTT.

The chain has TRBV19 and TRBJ2-1; D not resolved. This CDR3 contains 15 residues. Trimming removed 3 bases at V and 0 bases at J, with 9 bases between. Germline V lookup: CDR1 LNHDA, CDR2 SQIVND (reference sequence). CDR3 sequence: CASSIGPSSYNEQFF. The CDR3 DNA reads TGTGCCAGTAGTATTGGCCCCAGCTCCTACAATGAGCAGTTCTTC.

The chain couples TRBV7-9 to TRBJ1-1; 7 bases align to TRBD1. In germline, CDR1 is SEHNR, CDR2 FQNEAQ (reference sequence). The CDR3 extends over 15 amino acids. The trim removed 5 bases at V and 6 bases at J, leaving 12 bases unmatched. The CDR3 coding sequence is TGTGCCAGCAGCCCGCCCTTTCGACAGGGCGCTGAAGCTTTCTTT. Translation: CASSPPFRQGAEAFF.

This clone was recorded only once. The chain has TRBV7-2 and TRBJ2-1; no definite D call. The CDR3 is 14 amino acids. The germline V gene encodes CDR1 SGHTA and CDR2 FQGNSA. Trimming took 5 bases from V and 8 from J, leaving 16 bases between them. This chain's CDR3 is CASSNRVGYHEQFF. The CDR3 bases are TGTGCCAGCAGCAATCGGGTGGGGTACCATGAGCAGTTCTTC.

The chain employs TRBV9 and TRBJ2-2; D ambiguous. Germline V gene lookup returns CDR1 SGDLS and CDR2 YYNGEE. V gave up 4 bases and J gave up 3 bases, with 10 bases separating them. This CDR3 is 14 amino acids long. The CDR3 DNA reads as TGTGCCAGCAGCCGCACTTCAGACACCGGGGAGCTGTTTTTT. Protein: CASSRTSDTGELFF.

The gene calls are TRBV13 and TRBJ1-1; D gene unclear. This CDR3 has 13 residues. The V gene lost 0 bases and the J gene lost 1 base, with 3 bases spanning the gap. The V gene's germline CDR1 is PRHDT and CDR2 FYEKMQ (reference sequence). CDR3 coding DNA: TGTGCCAGCAGCTTAGGCTCGAACACTGAAGCTTTCTTT. Translating gives CASSLGSNTEAFF.

This clone is a singleton in its sample. The chain has TRBV10-3 and TRBJ2-2; D is ambiguous. This CDR3 spans 15 amino acids. Trimming took off 2 bases at V and 0 bases at J, with 7 bases between the two ends. Germline values: CDR1 ENHRY, CDR2 SYGVKD. CDR3 residues: CAISEGLANTGELFF. In DNA form, the CDR3 reads TGTGCCATCAGTGAGGGCCTCGCGAACACCGGGGAGCTGTTTTTT.

The J gene is TRBJ2-3, the V gene TRBV9; 12 bases align to TRBD2. The ends lost 4 bases at V and 1 base at J; junction bases unmatched: 7. Germline V gives CDR1 SGDLS, CDR2 YYNGEE. The CDR3 consists of 17 residues. The CDR3 region is CASSRASGGARTDTQYF. CDR3 nucleotide sequence: TGTGCCAGCAGCAGGGCTAGCGGGGGGGCCCGCACAGATACGCAGTATTTT.

The CDR3 coding sequence is TGTGCCAGCAGCTTGGATGGGGGGCAGGGAACTGGAAACACCATATATTTT. It translates to CASSLDGGQGTGNTIYF. The genes are TRBV5-4 and TRBJ1-3; a possible D gene is TRBD1 (6 bases). V was pared by 0 bases and J by 2 bases, with 15 bases between. CDR3 length: 17 amino acids. The germline CDR1 and CDR2 sequences are SGHNT and YYREEE (reference sequence).

The chain has TRBV30 and TRBJ1-1; D remains unclear. The CDR3 is made up of 14 amino acids. Germline V gene lookup returns CDR1 GTSNPN and CDR2 SVGIG (reference sequence). V lost 2 bases to trimming and J lost 5 bases, with 15 bases between them. The CDR3 region has the DNA TGTGCCTGGAGTATAAAGGGAAGCTTGACTGAAGCTTTCTTT. Its protein product is CAWSIKGSLTEAFF.

The chain joins TRBV4-1 to TRBJ1-2, with D unresolved. The CDR3 is 15 amino acids. CDR1 is MGHRA and CDR2 is YSYEKL in the germline V gene. V lost 1 base to trimming and J lost 4 bases, with 13 bases between them. The CDR3 DNA reads TGCGCCAGCAGCCAAGTCCCCCAGGCGTCCTATGGCTACACCTTC. Its protein product is CASSQVPQASYGYTF.

The chain recombines TRBV10-1 with TRBJ2-5; D is perhaps TRBD2 (6 bases). Germline CDR1 is WNHNN and CDR2 is SYGVQD (reference sequence). There are 13 residues in the CDR3. V gave up 11 bases and J gave up 7 bases, with 20 bases separating them. The CDR3 region is CALAGPQRRTQYF. DNA for the CDR3: TGCGCCCTGGCGGGGCCCCAAAGGCGGACCCAGTACTTC.

The V gene is TRBV7-9, the J gene TRBJ2-2; the match to TRBD1 covers 7 bases. Germline V gives CDR1 SEHNR, CDR2 FQNEAQ (reference sequence). CDR3 length: 15 residues. V shed 6 bases, J shed 2 bases, and the junction held 6 bases outside the gene matches. The CDR3, as DNA: TGTGCCAGCAGATCCGGGACAGTCAACACCGGGGAGCTGTTTTTT. This encodes CASRSGTVNTGELFF.

This clone was picked up one time. The rearrangement links TRBV6-6 to TRBJ1-2, with 7 bases fitting TRBD1. Germline V gene sequence: CDR1 MNHNY, CDR2 SVGAGI (reference sequence). V was clipped by 0 bases and J by 8 bases; unmatched bases: 9. The CDR3 covers 15 residues. Here the CDR3 reads CASSYSGTVQNGYTF. DNA of the CDR3: TGTGCCAGCAGTTACTCGGGGACAGTGCAAAACGGCTACACCTTC.

The rearrangement links TRBV18 to TRBJ2-1; the D is unclear. Trimming stripped 1 base from V and 10 bases from J, with 8 bases between. The CDR3 consists of 12 residues. The germline V gene has CDR1 KGHSH and CDR2 LQKENI. The CDR3 region is CASSPLDEEQFF. Written as DNA, the CDR3 is TGTGCCAGCTCACCACTTGACGAGGAGCAGTTCTTC.

This chain connects TRBV6-5 to TRBJ2-2; D remains ambiguous. This CDR3 comprises 14 residues. The V gene lost 2 bases and the J gene lost 7 bases, with 11 bases spanning the gap. Germline CDR1 MNHEY, CDR2 SVGAGI. The CDR3 here is CASSYTLPLGELFF. CDR3 DNA: TGTGCCAGCAGTTACACACTCCCCCTCGGGGAGCTGTTTTTT.

This clone was seen only a few times. This chain uses TRBV18 with TRBJ1-6, with 7 bases matching TRBD1. Germline CDR1 KGHSH, CDR2 LQKENI. Trimming at V came to 2 bases and at J to 11 bases, leaving 3 bases not matched to a gene. The length of the CDR3 is 13 residues. CDR3 amino acids: CASSPDRAAPLHF. The CDR3 DNA follows: TGTGCCAGCTCACCAGACAGGGCGGCACCCCTCCACTTT. The whole variable domain, filled in from reference TRBV18 and TRBJ1-6, reads NAGVMQNPRHLVRRRGQEARLRCSPMKGHSHVYWYRQLPEEGLKFMVYLQKENIIDESGMPKERFSAEFPKEGPSILRIQQVVRGDSAAYFCASSPDRAAPLHFGNGTRLTVT.

Here the CDR3 reads CASSSGLAGGIDEQYF. For the CDR3, the DNA is TGTGCCAGCAGCTCCGGACTAGCGGGGGGGATAGACGAGCAGTACTTC. The J gene is TRBJ2-7, the V gene TRBV11-2; 15 nucleotides agree with TRBD2. The CDR3 runs 16 residues. Germline-derived CDR1 and CDR2 are SGHAT and FQNNGV. V lost 4 bases to trimming and J lost 5 bases; unmatched junction nucleotides: 6.

This clone was seen only a few times. The chain has TRBV7-8 and TRBJ1-2, with 7 bases identical to TRBD1. Per the germline V gene, CDR1 is SGHVS and CDR2 is FQNEAQ. The CDR3 sequence is 16 residues long. Trimming at V came to 4 bases and at J to 5 bases, leaving 13 bases not matched to a gene. CDR3 coding DNA: TGTGCCAGCAGCTCAGGGGGGAGCAGGGGATCATATGGCTACACCTTC. Amino acids: CASSSGGSRGSYGYTF.